The source of this T cell receptor beta chain is a study of OX40 agonist ivuxolimab in advanced cancers. Study as a whole: The treatment was a fully human IgG2 OX40 agonist, ivuxolimab. Study results and limitations: There were also nonresponders showing low normalized T-cell clonal expansion.

Clones were read by immunoSEQ multiplex PCR, and TCRdb kept only the in-frame ones, dropping some. The data contain 65,000 to 95,000 clones, about 92% of them singletons. Details on this clone: As yet, its antigen is unknown.

This CDR3 region has 16 residues. Trimming pared 3 bases from V and 7 bases from J, leaving 24 bases between. Per germline, CDR1 SQVTM and CDR2 ANQGSEA. The sample was CD4+ or CD8+ T cells sorted from blood, taken in a trial of the OX40 agonist ivuxolimab. The sequence was obtained from an adult with an advanced solid tumor such as melanoma, head and neck, liver or kidney cancer. The V call is TRBV29-1, the J call TRBJ1-2; D might be TRBD1 (6 bases). The CDR3 protein is CSVDRRGARRFGGYTF. The CDR3 DNA reads TGCAGCGTTGATAGGCGGGGGGCAAGGAGGTTTGGTGGCTACACCTTC.